This TCR beta chain came from a study of cytomegalovirus exposure and HLA in healthy donors. The PCR ran on 60 Vbeta and 13 Jbeta primers. This table comes from immunoSEQ multiplex PCR, and its TCRdb copy is limited to in-frame clones, with some not included. The sample holds some 160,000 clones, 80% to 85% seen once. The CDR3 has 14 amino acids. Germline V gene data show CDR1 as LNHDA and CDR2 as SQIVND (reference sequence). V was shortened by 1 base and J by 3 bases, with 10 bases between the two germline ends. A note on this clone: Its antigen is as yet unknown.

Study-wide findings and caveats: A list of approximately 150 TCR beta chains associated with cytomegalovirus was given.

The clonotype originates from a man younger than 35 in good health and CMV-seronegative. The chain uses TRBV19 and TRBJ2-7; TRBD1 might be the D (5 bases). The specimen was PBMCs. The CDR3 DNA reads as TGTGCCAGTAGTATAGGTAGGGGCGGCTACGAGCAGTACTTC. Its translation: CASSIGRGGYEQYF. Combining the CDR3 with reference TRBV19 and TRBJ2-7 gives the whole variable domain DGGITQSPKYLFRKEGQNVTLSCEQNLNHDAMYWYRQDPGQGLRLIYYSQIVNDFQKGDIAEGYSVSREKKESFPLTVTSAQKNPTAFYLCASSIGRGGYEQYFGPGTRLTVT.